This T cell receptor beta chain was sequenced during a study of CD8 T cells in Susac syndrome. V gave up 5 bases and J gave up 3 bases, with 8 bases separating them. The CDR3 runs 13 residues. Germline CDR1 and CDR2: SGHAT and FQNNGV. RNA was extracted with the RNeasy kit, and a quantity of about 0.5 to 1 ug was reverse transcribed using random hexamers. TCRdb analysed the immunoSEQ multiplex PCR reads with MiXCR anew, one entry per CDR3 protein. The sample shows about 190,000 distinct CDR3 sequences, around 95% of them seen only once. The TCR originated in a human donor with Susac syndrome. Sequencing was done on a sample of CD4+ T cells from PBMCs. The chain carries TRBV11-2 and TRBJ2-1; tentative D call: TRBD1 (6 bases). CDR3 DNA sequence: TGTGCCAGCAGCATGGACAGCTACAATGAGCAGTTCTTC. Its translation is CASSMDSYNEQFF. The full variable domain, in which reference TRBV11-2 and TRBJ2-1 provide the parts outside the CDR3, is EAGVAQSPRYKIIEKRQSVAFWCNPISGHATLYWYQQILGQGPKLLIQFQNNGVVDDSQLPKDRFSAERLKGVDSTLKIQPAKLEDSAVYLCASSMDSYNEQFFGPGTRLTVL.